This TCR beta chain was identified in a study of blood T cell repertoires in COVID-19. On the study more broadly: Nucleic acid was either cDNA or gDNA, and it came from T cells, B-cell-depleted T cells, or PBMCs.

As originally analysed: Amplified reference gene primers provided the basis for estimating nucleated cell counts. Clones were sequenced by immunoSEQ multiplex PCR, and TCRdb holds only the in-frame ones, with some missing. V and J calls and clone size are given by that table; D and trimming were obtained from the DNA. The table includes 400,000 to 550,000 clones, approximately 90% detected once. Germline lookup yields CDR1 SGDLS and CDR2 YYNGEE. The trim removed 0 bases at V and 8 bases at J, leaving 13 bases unmatched. The CDR3 is 17 amino acids. The clonotype comes from a woman aged 25 to 39 with acute or convalescent COVID-19. The sequenced sample consisted of peripheral blood. This rearrangement joins TRBV9 to TRBJ2-3; 9 bases fit TRBD2. CDR3 DNA: TGTGCCAGCAGCGTAGGTAGTTTCGGCGGGGGGGCAAGTACGCAGTATTTT. It is translated as CASSVGSFGGGASTQYF.